This T cell receptor beta chain comes out of a study of beta chain features in type 1 diabetes. The study, taken as a whole, reports: Within each of all four CD4+ subsets, Type 1 diabetes patients had TCRB CDR3s that were moderately but significantly shorter. Shorter templates may be favored by PCR, equally so in patients and controls. VDJ junctions from type 1 diabetes patients carried fewer insertions and larger deletions. The study left unresolved whether HLA type influences TCRB rearrangement.

The study reverse transcribed the entire isolated RNA, so it sequenced expressed TCRB transcripts. Sequencing used immunoSEQ multiplex PCR; TCRdb keeps in-frame clones, though not all of them. The table lists nearly 700,000 clones, under 15% of them singletons. Per germline, CDR1 SGHRS and CDR2 YFSETQ. The CDR3 runs 15 residues. After removal of 6 bases from V and 2 bases from J, the junction contained 10 bases not matched to a gene. Comment on this clone: Its antigen is not identified.

V is TRBV5-1 and J is TRBJ2-5; 7 bases match TRBD1. The sequence came from a man between 18 and 35 years old with type 1 diabetes. Source material: naive CD4+ T cells from blood. The CDR3 coding sequence is TGCGCCAGCACCCTGACAGGGAGAGTTCAAGAGACCCAGTACTTC. It yields the protein CASTLTGRVQETQYF.